These 7 T cell receptor beta chains came from one sample sequenced in a study of shared clonotypes between healthy human individuals. Clones were sequenced by immunoSEQ multiplex PCR, and TCRdb holds only the in-frame ones, with some missing. The sample has approximately 530,000 clones, more than 95% seen once. Material for sequencing was naive CD4+ T cells sorted from blood. Subset here: CD45RA+ positively selected. The receptors originated from a woman younger than 45 in good health.

The J gene is TRBJ1-5, the V gene TRBV19; D is unclear. Germline V gives CDR1 LNHDA, CDR2 SQIVND (reference sequence). The CDR3 runs 14 residues. Trimming shortened V by 6 bases and J by 0 bases, and 9 bases separated the two germline ends. The DNA for the CDR3 is TGTGCCAGTAGCCACGGGTATAGCAATCAGCCCCAGCATTTT. Encoded protein: CASSHGYSNQPQHF.

This chain links TRBV5-1 with TRBJ1-4, with TRBD1 matching 10 bases. The junction had 3 bases not matched to a gene; V was cut back by 2 bases and J by 8 bases. The germline gives CDR1 SGHRS, CDR2 YFSETQ. The CDR3 consists of 14 residues. The CDR3 is CASSFGTGAEKLFF. CDR3 in DNA: TGCGCCAGCAGCTTTGGGACAGGGGCCGAAAAACTGTTTTTT.

The chain carries TRBV5-1 and TRBJ2-5; weak D call: TRBD1 (6 bases). V gave up 5 bases and J gave up 4 bases, with 15 bases separating them. Germline V gene sequence: CDR1 SGHRS, CDR2 YFSETQ. The CDR3 is 14 residues long. CDR3 amino acids: CASRPTGLRETQYF. CDR3 nucleotides: TGCGCCAGCAGGCCGACAGGTCTTCGAGAGACCCAGTACTTC. The variable domain in full, with the rest retrieved from reference TRBV5-1 and TRBJ2-5, is KAGVTQTPRYLIKTRGQQVTLSCSPISGHRSVSWYQQTPGQGLQFLFEYFSETQRNKGNFPGRFSGRQFSNSRSEMNVSTLELGDSALYLCASRPTGLRETQYFGPGTRLLVL.

V usage is TRBV29-1 and J usage is TRBJ2-7; the match to TRBD2 covers 12 bases. Germline V gives CDR1 SQVTM, CDR2 ANQGSEA. J was trimmed by 6 bases and V by 4 bases; bases with no gene match: 7. The CDR3 extends over 14 amino acids. The CDR3 protein is CSVGLAGGRSEQYF. CDR3 in DNA: TGCAGCGTTGGCCTAGCGGGAGGGCGATCCGAGCAGTACTTC.

This clone was seen a single time. V usage is TRBV5-1 and J usage is TRBJ2-3; 7 bases match TRBD1. The junction had 10 bases not matched to a gene; V was cut back by 0 bases and J by 6 bases. Germline CDR1 and CDR2: SGHRS and YFSETQ. This CDR3 is built from 16 residues. CDR3 coding DNA: TGCGCCAGCAGCTTGGTGTACAGGGGAAGAGGGGATACGCAGTATTTT. It translates to CASSLVYRGRGDTQYF.

The chain links TRBV5-1 to TRBJ2-1; 7 nucleotides align to TRBD2. V dropped 6 bases and J dropped 5; count of bases not matched to a gene: 8. CDR3 length: 14 amino acids. Germline loops: CDR1 SGHRS, CDR2 YFSETQ. The CDR3 DNA reads as TGCGCCAGCATGAATCCGGGAGGCGACAATGAGCAGTTCTTC. This gives the protein CASMNPGGDNEQFF.

This clone was seen a single time. The gene calls are TRBV4-1 and TRBJ1-5; D is unresolved. The CDR3 is 15 amino acids. Trimming took off 1 base at V and 5 bases at J, with 12 bases between the two ends. Germline V gene data show CDR1 as MGHRA and CDR2 as YSYEKL. CDR3 region: CASSQVVALDQPQHF. The CDR3 DNA sequence: TGCGCCAGCAGCCAAGTTGTTGCCCTGGATCAGCCCCAGCATTTT.